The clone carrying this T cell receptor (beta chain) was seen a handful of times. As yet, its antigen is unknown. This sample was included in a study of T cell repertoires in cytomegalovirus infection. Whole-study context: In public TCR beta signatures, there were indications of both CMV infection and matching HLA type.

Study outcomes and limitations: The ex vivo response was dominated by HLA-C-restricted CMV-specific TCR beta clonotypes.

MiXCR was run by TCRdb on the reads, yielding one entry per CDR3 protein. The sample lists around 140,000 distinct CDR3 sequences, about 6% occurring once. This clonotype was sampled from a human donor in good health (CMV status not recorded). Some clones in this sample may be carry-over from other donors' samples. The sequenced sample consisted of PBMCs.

The CDR3 DNA is TGTGCCAGCAGTCTAACCCGGGTTAGGGTAGGACAAGAGACCCAGTACTTC. Translating gives CASSLTRVRVGQETQYF. The chain is built from TRBV28 and TRBJ2-5; D uncertain. The germline V gene encodes CDR1 MDHEN and CDR2 SYDVKM. CDR3 length: 17 residues. V was shortened by 5 bases and J by 2 bases, with 21 bases between the two germline ends. The full variable domain, its missing parts supplied by reference TRBV28 and TRBJ2-5, is DVKVTQSSRYLVKRTGEKVFLECVQDMDHENMFWYRQDPGLGLRLIYFSYDVKMKEKGDIPEGYSVSREKKERFSLILESASTNQTSMYLCASSLTRVRVGQETQYFGPGTRLLVL.